The following is a T cell receptor beta chain sequence with its context. This record belongs to a study of PD-L1 blockade in urothelial cancer. Study as a whole: Anywhere from 0 to 3 prior chemotherapy regimens had been received by patients.

Time point reported: pretreatment peripheral blood. This CDR3 has 16 residues. Trimming removed 5 bases from V and 6 bases from J; junction bases left unmatched: 13. Germline V gene sequence: CDR1 PRHDT, CDR2 FYEKMQ (reference sequence). The table came from immunoSEQ multiplex PCR; TCRdb's copy has only in-frame clones and leaves some out. The sample lists roughly 45,000 clones, more than 75% occurring once. The chain has TRBV13 and TRBJ2-3, with 8 bases that match TRBD1. This sequence originates from a man aged 60 to 75 with urothelial cancer. The sequencing used PBMCs, collected around atezolizumab (anti-PD-L1) treatment. CDR3 residues: CASSTRGQGIFDTQYF. CDR3 DNA sequence: TGTGCCAGCAGCACCCGCGGACAGGGAATCTTTGATACGCAGTATTTT.